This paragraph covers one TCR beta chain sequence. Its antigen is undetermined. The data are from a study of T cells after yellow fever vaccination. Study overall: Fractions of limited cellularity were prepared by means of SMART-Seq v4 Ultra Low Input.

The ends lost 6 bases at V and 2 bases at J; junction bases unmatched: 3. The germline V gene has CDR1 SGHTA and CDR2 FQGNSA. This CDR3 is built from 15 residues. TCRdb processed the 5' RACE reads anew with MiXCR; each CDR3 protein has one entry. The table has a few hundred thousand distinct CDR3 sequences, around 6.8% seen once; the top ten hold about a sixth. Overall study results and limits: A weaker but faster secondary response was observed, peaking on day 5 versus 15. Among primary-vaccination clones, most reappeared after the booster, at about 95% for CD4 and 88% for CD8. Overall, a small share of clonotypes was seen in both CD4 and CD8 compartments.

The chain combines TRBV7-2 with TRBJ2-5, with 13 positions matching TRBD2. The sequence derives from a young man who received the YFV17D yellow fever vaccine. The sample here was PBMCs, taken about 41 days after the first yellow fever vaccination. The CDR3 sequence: CASRQLAGGQETQYF. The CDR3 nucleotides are TGTGCCAGCAGGCAACTAGCGGGGGGGCAAGAGACCCAGTACTTC.